This TCR beta chain was obtained from a study of spatial heterogeneity in lung cancer. This CDR3 comprises 13 residues. Germline values: CDR1 SGHAT, CDR2 FQNNGV. Trimming took off 7 bases at V and 5 bases at J, with 15 bases between the two ends. As to time point: sample taken at primary tumor resection. Many counts were recorded for this clonotype. Every molecule of TCR cDNA had its own unique molecular identifier. TCRdb used MiXCR to reprocess the 5' RACE reads, holding one entry per CDR3 protein. Of some 34,000 distinct CDR3 sequences in the sample, under 8% were seen once. This chain connects TRBV11-2 to TRBJ2-7; no definite D call. This sample comprised PBMCs, obtained at surgery. This clonotype was obtained from a female donor with early-stage non-small cell lung cancer. The DNA of the CDR3 is TGTGCCAGCACCCTGAACCTGGGGAACGAGCAGTACTTC. It translates to CASTLNLGNEQYF.